This record concerns one T cell receptor beta chain sequence. The junction differs from germline at one of its ends, possibly a read error. Building of the TCR beta libraries involved iRepertoire HTBI primers and Arm-PCR of CDR3 regions. TCRdb reprocessed the multiplex PCR reads via MiXCR and lists one record per CDR3 protein. Altogether around 340,000 distinct CDR3 sequences are present, 15% to 20% being singletons, with the ten largest covering 29%. Documented time point: persistent/refractory GD, antithyroid drugs over 5 years with positive TRAb. With RNA extracted from PBMCs as input, the TCR library was made. Germline V CDR1 and CDR2: LNHDA, SQIVND (reference sequence). This CDR3 spans 15 amino acids. These data are taken from a study of regulatory T cells in long-lasting Graves disease.

This material consisted of peripheral blood mononuclear cells (PBMCs), taken when the disease was refractory, from a patient treated with antithyroid drugs. The chain carries TRBV19 and TRBJ1-4; 9 nucleotides agree with TRBD1. The TCR was taken from a female donor with Graves disease. CDR3 sequence reads: CASSSGTGIREKLLF. The CDR3 DNA sequence: TGTGCCAGTAGTTCCGGGACAGGGATTCGCGAAAAACTGCTTTTT.